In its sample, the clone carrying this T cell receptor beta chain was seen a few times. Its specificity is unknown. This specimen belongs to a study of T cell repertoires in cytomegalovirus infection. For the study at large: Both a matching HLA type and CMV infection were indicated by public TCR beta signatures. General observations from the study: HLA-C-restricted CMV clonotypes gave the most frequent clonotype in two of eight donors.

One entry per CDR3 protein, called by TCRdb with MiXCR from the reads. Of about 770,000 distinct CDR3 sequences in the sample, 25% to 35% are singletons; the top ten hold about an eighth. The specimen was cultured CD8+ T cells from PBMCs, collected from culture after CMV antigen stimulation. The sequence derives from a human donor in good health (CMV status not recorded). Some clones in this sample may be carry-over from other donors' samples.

CDR3 loop: CAISESLLPGQGVANYGYTF. The CDR3 DNA sequence: TGTGCCATCAGTGAGTCCCTCCTGCCGGGACAGGGGGTAGCTAACTATGGCTACACCTTC. This chain joins TRBV10-3 and TRBJ1-2, with TRBD1 identical over 11 bases. CDR3 length: 20 amino acids. The germline CDR1 and CDR2 sequences are ENHRY and SYGVKD. The V segment lost 0 bases and the J segment 0 bases; nucleotides outside the gene matches: 12.